What follows are 20 T cell receptor delta chains derived from one specimen sequenced in a study of gamma-delta chains in newborns, infants, children. TCRdb redid the clone calls on the reads with CATT. Of about 3,400 delta-chain clones listed, about 1.3% were seen once; the top ten hold roughly 20%. What was sequenced was blood. The receptor set was obtained from a child who was a newborn, infant or young child, either healthy, febrile or measles-vaccinated (not recorded which).

Of note for this clone: It is likely a read error: a sequence one base away is far more abundant. The sample contains more than one DNA sequence encoding this CDR3. The chain recombines TRDV2 with TRDJ1; 10 bases match TRDD3. Germline V CDR1 and CDR2: GEAIGNYY, EKD. This CDR3 region has 14 residues. The chain's CDR3 is CACDTGGYTDKLIF. The CDR3, as DNA: TGTGCCTGCGACACTGGGGGATACACCGATAAACTCATCTTT.

In this sample, this clone turned up a few times. The protein given by TCRdb reflects a much larger clone and differs at residue 10 from this DNA's translation, likely from a read error; the protein shown is the DNA's translation. V and J are TRDV2 and TRDJ2; the match to TRDD3 covers 10 bases. V dropped 0 bases and J dropped 0; count of bases not matched to a gene: 6. Germline-derived CDR1 and CDR2 are GEAIGNYY and EKD. CDR3 length: 18 amino acids. CDR3 sequence: CACDTVGDTIALTAQLFF. The CDR3 DNA follows: TGTGCCTGTGACACCGTGGGGGATACAATAGCTTTGACAGCACAACTCTTCTTT.

This clone was observed a few times. It differs at one base from a far larger clone, so likely a read error. Distinct nucleotide sequences in the sample also encode this CDR3. V is TRDV2 and J is TRDJ3; 12 bases match TRDD3. The CDR3 is 17 amino acids. The germline gives CDR1 GEAIGNYY, CDR2 EKD. The CDR3 DNA reads TGTGCCTGTGACATACTGGGGGATACCTGGGACACCAGACAGATGTTTTTC. Translation: CACDILGDTWDTRQMFF.

With regard to this clone: The junction and the germline gene differ at one end; a read error may be behind it. The chain couples TRDV2 to TRDJ2; tentatively, D is TRDD3 (6 bases). The CDR3 runs 19 residues. In germline, CDR1 is GEAIGNYY, CDR2 EKD. CDR3 bases: TGTGCCTGTGACCCCGTAATTTCTGGGGTTCAAGCTTTGACAGCACACCTCTTCTTT. Encoded protein: CACDPVISGVQALTAHLFF.

Only a few counts were recorded for this clone. This DNA translates differently at residue 4 from the TCRdb protein, which is that of a much larger clone; a read error is likely, and the protein shown is the DNA's own translation. This rearrangement joins TRDV2 to TRDJ3; 13 positions match TRDD3. Germline V gene data show CDR1 as GEAIGNYY and CDR2 as EKD. The CDR3 has 20 residues. Germline trimming cut 5 bases from V and 4 bases from J; bases unmatched to any gene: 13. This CDR3 is CACGSVLGDTRHWDTRQMFF. The DNA for the CDR3 is TGTGCCTGTGGCTCCGTACTGGGGGATACGCGCCATTGGGACACCCGACAGATGTTTTTC.

This clone has just a few counts. The TCRdb protein comes from a much larger clone and disagrees with this DNA's translation at residue 11, likely due to a read error; the protein given here is derived from the DNA. The V call is TRDV2, the J call TRDJ1, with TRDD3 matching over 13 bases. Trimming cost V 4 bases and J 4 bases; bases outside gene matches: 8. Germline V gene sequence: CDR1 GEAIGNYY, CDR2 EKD. The CDR3 extends over 16 amino acids. The DNA for the CDR3 is TGTGCCTGTGATATACTGGGGGATACGCACATCGATAAACTCATCTTT. Translated: CACDILGDTHIDKLIF.

This clone was recorded a few times. For this DNA, TCRdb reports the protein of a much larger clone, which diverges at residue 9, most likely from a read error; the protein presented here is translated directly from the DNA. The chain combines TRDV2 with TRDJ3, with 9 positions matching TRDD3. The CDR3 totals 15 residues. The J segment lost 9 bases and the V segment lost 2 bases, leaving 4 bases of the junction unmatched. Looked up from germline, CDR1 is GEAIGNYY and CDR2 is EKD. The CDR3 coding sequence is TGTGCCTGTGACAGGGGATACGCGGGCACCCGACAGATGTTTTTC. This sequence encodes CACDRGYAGTRQMFF.

This clone was detected many times. This is likely an artifact of a read error, given a far larger clone one base away. The CDR3 coding sequence is TGTGCCTGTGACCCGATACTACTGGATACTAGCTCCTGGGGCACCCGACAGATGTTTTTC. Encoded protein: CACDPILLDTSSWGTRQMFF. The V gene is TRDV2, the J gene TRDJ3; TRDD3 might be the D (6 bases). This CDR3 comprises 20 residues. The germline V gene encodes CDR1 GEAIGNYY and CDR2 EKD.

About this clone: A far larger clone is just one base off, so this is likely a read error. Other DNA sequences in the same sample also yield this CDR3. This chain joins TRDV2 and TRDJ2, with 11 bases that match TRDD3. V trimming: 3 bases; J trimming: 8 bases; junction bases outside the gene matches: 4. Germline values: CDR1 GEAIGNYY, CDR2 EKD. The CDR3 covers 14 residues. The CDR3: CACDLLGDTAQLFF. In DNA form, the CDR3 reads TGTGCCTGTGACCTATTGGGGGATACGGCACAACTCTTCTTT.

On this clone itself: This DNA translates differently at residue 10 from the TCRdb protein, which is that of a much larger clone; a read error is likely, and the protein shown is the DNA's own translation. The chain couples TRDV2 to TRDJ3; D perhaps matches TRDD3 (5 bases). Germline CDR1 and CDR2: GEAIGNYY and EKD. CDR3 length: 15 amino acids. CDR3 in amino acids: CACDKISWDSRQMFF. CDR3 nucleotides: TGTGCCTGTGACAAAATCTCCTGGGACAGCCGACAGATGTTTTTC.

Points on this clone: TCRdb's protein, taken from a much larger clone, differs from this DNA's translation at residue 8, likely owing to a read error; the protein displayed comes from the DNA. The rearrangement links TRDV2 to TRDJ3, with D possibly TRDD3 on 6 matching bases. Germline CDR1 is GEAIGNYY and CDR2 is EKD. V gave up 2 bases and J gave up 0 bases, with 10 bases separating them. The CDR3 is 17 residues long. This CDR3 is CACDSTGSSWDTRQMFF. CDR3 DNA: TGTGCCTGTGACAGTACTGGGAGCTCCTGGGACACCCGACAGATGTTTTTC.

The table lists this clone with a few counts. The TCRdb protein, from a much larger clone, departs from this DNA's translation at residue 9, likely by read error; the protein shown derives from the DNA. This CDR3 reads CACEPGGKGSWDTRQMFF. CDR3 nucleotide sequence: TGTGCCTGTGAACCTGGGGGGAAAGGCTCCTGGGACACCCGACAGATGTTTTTC. This chain links TRDV2 with TRDJ3; 7 nucleotides align to TRDD3. The CDR3 covers 18 residues. Germline CDR1 is GEAIGNYY and CDR2 is EKD. Trimming at V came to 4 bases and at J to 0 bases, leaving 8 bases not matched to a gene.

The table lists this clone with a few counts. This DNA translates differently at residue 14 from the TCRdb protein, which is that of a much larger clone; a read error is likely, and the protein shown is the DNA's own translation. This sequence joins TRDV2 and TRDJ3; TRDD3 matches 10 bases. The CDR3 covers 17 residues. Germline V gives CDR1 GEAIGNYY, CDR2 EKD. CDR3 residues: CACDVLGDSWDTRKMFF. CDR3 nucleotide sequence: TGTGCCTGTGACGTACTGGGGGATTCCTGGGACACCCGAAAGATGTTTTTC.

Points on this clone: A much larger clone differs by one base, so this may be a read error. Additional DNA sequences in this sample encode the identical CDR3. This rearrangement joins TRDV2 to TRDJ3; D not certain. The CDR3 runs to 17 residues. Trimming shortened V by 3 bases and J by 4 bases, and 15 bases separated the two germline ends. CDR1 and CDR2 from the germline V gene are GEAIGNYY and EKD. CDR3 nucleotides: TGTGCCTGTGACGAAGAATGGGTCTCTTGGGACACCCGACAGATGTTTTTC. Translating it yields CACDEEWVSWDTRQMFF.

In regard to this clone: TCRdb shows a much larger clone's protein in place of this DNA's translation, and the two differ at residue 4, likely through a read error; the protein shown is translated from the DNA. The chain is built from TRDV2 and TRDJ3; D is undetermined. Germline V CDR1 and CDR2: GEAIGNYY, EKD. The CDR3 runs to 14 residues. The germline V and J ends were trimmed by 4 bases and 0 bases, with 3 bases remaining between them. As DNA, the CDR3 is TGTGCCTGTGAAAGCTCCTGGGACACCCGACAGATGTTTTTC. This sequence encodes CACESSWDTRQMFF.

This clone has only a few counts. This is likely an artifact of a read error, given a far larger clone one base away. The same CDR3 also results from other DNA sequences found in this sample. Written as DNA, the CDR3 is TGCGCCTGTGACACCGGTGGGACCAGCTCCTGGGACACCCGACAGATGTTTTTC. Its protein is CACDTGGTSSWDTRQMFF. The chain is built from TRDV2 and TRDJ3, with unresolved D. Germline values: CDR1 GEAIGNYY, CDR2 EKD. The CDR3 length is 18 residues.

This clone was detected only a few times. TCRdb's listed protein matches a much larger clone and diverges from this DNA's translation at residue 3, likely through a read error; the protein shown comes from the DNA. CDR3 sequence (DNA): TGTGCCCGTGACGCCTGGGGCAGCTCCTGGGACACCCGACAGATGTTTTTC. Protein product: CARDAWGSSWDTRQMFF. The rearrangement joins TRDV2 to TRDJ3; perhaps TRDD3 as D (6 bases). The CDR3 contains 17 residues. CDR1 GEAIGNYY and CDR2 EKD come from the germline V gene.

Concerning this clone: TCRdb's protein for this DNA is that of a much larger clone and differs from the translation at residue 11, likely a read error; the protein shown is the DNA translation. This sequence joins TRDV2 and TRDJ3; 10 positions match TRDD3. The CDR3 extends over 17 amino acids. Per germline, CDR1 GEAIGNYY and CDR2 EKD. The CDR3, as DNA: TGTGCCTGTGACGTACTGGGGGATTCCTGGGGCACCCGACAGATGTTTTTC. This gives the protein CACDVLGDSWGTRQMFF.

This clone is labeled as medium-sized. A far larger clone differs by one base, so this is likely a read error. This CDR3 is also generated by other DNA sequences in the sample. The gene calls are TRDV2 and TRDJ3; D is possibly TRDD3 (5 bases). Germline V gene data show CDR1 as GEAIGNYY and CDR2 as EKD. Trimming left V 0 bases short and J 3 bases short, with 8 bases between. This CDR3 has 16 residues. In nucleotides, the CDR3 is TGTGCCTGTGACACCGGGGGGTACTGGGACACCCGACAGATGTTTTTC. Translation gives CACDTGGYWDTRQMFF.

For this clone: TCRdb's entry gives the protein of a much larger clone, which mismatches this DNA's translation at residue 4, likely from a read error; the protein reported here is translated from the DNA. The chain is built from TRDV2 and TRDJ3; TRDD3 aligns across 11 bases. This CDR3 comprises 18 residues. V trimming: 5 bases; J trimming: 0 bases; junction bases outside the gene matches: 5. Germline-derived CDR1 and CDR2 are GEAIGNYY and EKD. The CDR3 DNA sequence: TGTGCCTGTGGCATTGGGGGATACGGCTCCTGGGACACCCGACAGATGTTTTTC. This encodes CACGIGGYGSWDTRQMFF.